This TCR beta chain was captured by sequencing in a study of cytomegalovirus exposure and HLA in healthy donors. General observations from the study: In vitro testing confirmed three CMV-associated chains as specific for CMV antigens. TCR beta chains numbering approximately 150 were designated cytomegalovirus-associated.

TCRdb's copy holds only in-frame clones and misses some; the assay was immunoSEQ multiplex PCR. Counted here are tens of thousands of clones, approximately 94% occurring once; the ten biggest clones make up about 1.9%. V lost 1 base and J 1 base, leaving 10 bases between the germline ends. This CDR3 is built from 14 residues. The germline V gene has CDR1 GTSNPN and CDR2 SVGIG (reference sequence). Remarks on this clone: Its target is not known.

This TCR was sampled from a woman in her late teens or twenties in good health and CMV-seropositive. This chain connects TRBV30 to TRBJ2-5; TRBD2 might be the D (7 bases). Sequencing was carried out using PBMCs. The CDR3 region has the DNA TGTGCCTGGAGTGGGGGGGGGCCCCAAGAGACCCAGTACTTC. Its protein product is CAWSGGGPQETQYF.